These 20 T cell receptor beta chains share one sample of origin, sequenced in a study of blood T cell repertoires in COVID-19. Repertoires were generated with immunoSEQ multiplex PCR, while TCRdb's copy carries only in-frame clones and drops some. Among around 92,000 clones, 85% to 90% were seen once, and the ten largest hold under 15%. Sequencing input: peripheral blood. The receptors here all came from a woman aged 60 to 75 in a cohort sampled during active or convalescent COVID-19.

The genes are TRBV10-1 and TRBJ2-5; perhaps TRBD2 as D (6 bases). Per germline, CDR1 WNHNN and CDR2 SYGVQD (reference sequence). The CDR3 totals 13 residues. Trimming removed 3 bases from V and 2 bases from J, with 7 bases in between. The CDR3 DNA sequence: TGCGCCAGCAGTGACGCGGGGCAAGAGACCCAGTACTTC. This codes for CASSDAGQETQYF.

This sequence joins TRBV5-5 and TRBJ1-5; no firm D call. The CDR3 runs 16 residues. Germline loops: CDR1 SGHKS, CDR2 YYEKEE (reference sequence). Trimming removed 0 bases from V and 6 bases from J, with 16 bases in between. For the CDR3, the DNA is TGTGCCAGCAGCTTGGACCCGCCTAGAGGGCTTCAGCCCCAGCATTTT. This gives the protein CASSLDPPRGLQPQHF.

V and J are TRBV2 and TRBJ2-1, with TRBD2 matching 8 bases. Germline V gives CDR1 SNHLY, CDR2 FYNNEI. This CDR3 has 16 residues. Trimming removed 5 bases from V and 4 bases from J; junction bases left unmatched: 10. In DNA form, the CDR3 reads TGTGCCAGCAGTACGTTCGGAGCGGGAGTTTACAATGAGCAGTTCTTC. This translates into CASSTFGAGVYNEQFF.

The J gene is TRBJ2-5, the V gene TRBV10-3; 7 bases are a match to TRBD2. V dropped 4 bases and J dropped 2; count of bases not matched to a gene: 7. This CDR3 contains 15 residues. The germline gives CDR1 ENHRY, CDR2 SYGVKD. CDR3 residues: CAISGKRGGQETQYF. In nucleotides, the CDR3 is TGTGCCATCAGTGGAAAGCGGGGTGGACAAGAGACCCAGTACTTC.

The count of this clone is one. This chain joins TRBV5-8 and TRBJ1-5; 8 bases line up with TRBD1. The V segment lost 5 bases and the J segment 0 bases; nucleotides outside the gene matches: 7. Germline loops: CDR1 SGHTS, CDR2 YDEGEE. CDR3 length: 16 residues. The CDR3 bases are TGTGCCAGCAGTCCTAGACAGGGGACTAGCAATCAGCCCCAGCATTTT. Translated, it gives CASSPRQGTSNQPQHF.

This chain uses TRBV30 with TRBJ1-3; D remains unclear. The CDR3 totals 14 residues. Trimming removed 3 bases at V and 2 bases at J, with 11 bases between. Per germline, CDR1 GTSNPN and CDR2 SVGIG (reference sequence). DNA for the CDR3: TGTGCCTGGAGGGAGGGAGGCACTGGAAACACCATATATTTT. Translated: CAWREGGTGNTIYF.

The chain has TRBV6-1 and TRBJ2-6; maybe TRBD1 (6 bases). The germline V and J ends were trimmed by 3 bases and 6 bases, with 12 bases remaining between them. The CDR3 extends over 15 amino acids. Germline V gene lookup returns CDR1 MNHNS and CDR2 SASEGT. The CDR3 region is CASSDGQTAANVLTF. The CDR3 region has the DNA TGTGCCAGCAGTGACGGACAGACTGCGGCCAACGTCCTGACTTTC.

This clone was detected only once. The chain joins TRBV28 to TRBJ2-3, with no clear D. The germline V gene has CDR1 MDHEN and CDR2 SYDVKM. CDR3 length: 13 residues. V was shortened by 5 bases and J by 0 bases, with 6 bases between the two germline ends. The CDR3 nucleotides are TGTGCCAGCAGTCTAGGAAGCACAGATACGCAGTATTTT. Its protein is CASSLGSTDTQYF.

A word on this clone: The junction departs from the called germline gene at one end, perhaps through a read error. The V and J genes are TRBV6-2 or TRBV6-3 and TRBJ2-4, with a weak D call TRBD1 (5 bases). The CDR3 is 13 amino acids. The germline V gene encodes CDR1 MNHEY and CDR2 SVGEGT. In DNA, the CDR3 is TGTGCCAGCAGTTACTCTGGGGCCCCTCCACTGAACTTC. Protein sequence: CASSYSGAPPLNF.

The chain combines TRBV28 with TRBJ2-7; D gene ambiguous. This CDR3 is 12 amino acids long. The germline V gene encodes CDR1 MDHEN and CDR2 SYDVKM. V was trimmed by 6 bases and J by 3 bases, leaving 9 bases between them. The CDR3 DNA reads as TGTGCCAGCAGAAGCCAGCGCTACGAGCAGTACTTC. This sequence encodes CASRSQRYEQYF.

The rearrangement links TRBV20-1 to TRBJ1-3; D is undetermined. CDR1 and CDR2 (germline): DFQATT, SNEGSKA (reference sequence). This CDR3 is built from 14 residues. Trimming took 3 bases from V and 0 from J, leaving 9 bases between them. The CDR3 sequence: CSASIVSSGNTIYF. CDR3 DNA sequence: TGCAGTGCTAGTATTGTCAGCTCTGGAAACACCATATATTTT.

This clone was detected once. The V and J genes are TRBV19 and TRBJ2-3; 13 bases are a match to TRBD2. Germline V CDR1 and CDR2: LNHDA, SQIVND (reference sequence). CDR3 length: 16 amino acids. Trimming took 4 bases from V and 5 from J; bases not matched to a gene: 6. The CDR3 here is CASSTTSGGALDTQYF. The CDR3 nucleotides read TGTGCCAGTAGTACAACTAGCGGGGGGGCTTTAGATACGCAGTATTTT.

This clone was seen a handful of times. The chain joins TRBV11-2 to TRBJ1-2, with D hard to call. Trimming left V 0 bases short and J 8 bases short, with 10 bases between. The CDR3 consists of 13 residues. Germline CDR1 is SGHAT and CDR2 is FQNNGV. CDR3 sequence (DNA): TGTGCCAGCAGCTTAGATGCGGTCTTGGGCTACACCTTC. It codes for CASSLDAVLGYTF.

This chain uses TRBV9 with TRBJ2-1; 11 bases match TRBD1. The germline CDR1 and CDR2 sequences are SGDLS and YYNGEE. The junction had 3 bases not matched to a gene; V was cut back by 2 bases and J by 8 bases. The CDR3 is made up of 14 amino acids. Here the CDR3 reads CASSVRTGGHEQFF. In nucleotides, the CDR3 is TGTGCCAGCAGCGTTCGGACAGGGGGCCATGAGCAGTTCTTC.

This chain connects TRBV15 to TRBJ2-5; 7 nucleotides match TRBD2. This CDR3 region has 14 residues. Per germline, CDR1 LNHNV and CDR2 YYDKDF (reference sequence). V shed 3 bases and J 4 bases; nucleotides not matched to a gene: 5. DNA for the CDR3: TGTGCCACCAGCAGCGAGCGGGGACTAGAGACCCAGTACTTC. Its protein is CATSSERGLETQYF.

The CDR3 DNA reads as TGTGCCAGCAGCAGACAGGGACAGGCGAGGGAGGGAAGAGGAAACACCATATATTTT. It codes for CASSRQGQAREGRGNTIYF. The gene calls are TRBV3-1 (or the pseudogene TRBV3-2) and TRBJ1-3; TRBD1 agrees at 8 bases. J was trimmed by 4 bases and V by 5 bases; bases with no gene match: 19. The germline gives CDR1 LGHDT, CDR2 YNNKEL (reference sequence). The length of the CDR3 is 19 residues.

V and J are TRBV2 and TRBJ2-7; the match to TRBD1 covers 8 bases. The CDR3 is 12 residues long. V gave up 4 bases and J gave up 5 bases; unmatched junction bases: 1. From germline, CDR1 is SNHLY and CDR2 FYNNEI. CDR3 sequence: CASSGTGNEQYF. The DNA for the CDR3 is TGTGCCAGCAGTGGGACAGGGAACGAGCAGTACTTC.

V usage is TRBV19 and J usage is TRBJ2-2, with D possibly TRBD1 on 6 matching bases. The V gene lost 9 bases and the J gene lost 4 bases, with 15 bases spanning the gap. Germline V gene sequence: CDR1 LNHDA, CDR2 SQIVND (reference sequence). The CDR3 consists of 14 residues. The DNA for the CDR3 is TGTGCCAGCGCAGGACAGACATTCACCGGGGAGCTGTTTTTT. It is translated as CASAGQTFTGELFF.

Here the CDR3 DNA reads TGTGCCACCAGCGTCGGACAGGGTTATTTCAATGAGCAGTTCTTC. Its protein is CATSVGQGYFNEQFF. The V call is TRBV15, the J call TRBJ2-1; 8 bases are shared with TRBD1. The J segment lost 6 bases and the V segment lost 5 bases, leaving 9 bases of the junction unmatched. Germline CDR1 and CDR2: LNHNV and YYDKDF (reference sequence). CDR3 length: 15 amino acids.

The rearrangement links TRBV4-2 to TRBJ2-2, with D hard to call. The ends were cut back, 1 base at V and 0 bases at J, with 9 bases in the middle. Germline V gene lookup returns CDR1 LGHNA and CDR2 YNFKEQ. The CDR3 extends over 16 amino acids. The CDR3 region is CASSQVTPANTGELFF. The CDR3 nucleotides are TGTGCCAGCAGCCAAGTCACCCCAGCGAACACCGGGGAGCTGTTTTTT.